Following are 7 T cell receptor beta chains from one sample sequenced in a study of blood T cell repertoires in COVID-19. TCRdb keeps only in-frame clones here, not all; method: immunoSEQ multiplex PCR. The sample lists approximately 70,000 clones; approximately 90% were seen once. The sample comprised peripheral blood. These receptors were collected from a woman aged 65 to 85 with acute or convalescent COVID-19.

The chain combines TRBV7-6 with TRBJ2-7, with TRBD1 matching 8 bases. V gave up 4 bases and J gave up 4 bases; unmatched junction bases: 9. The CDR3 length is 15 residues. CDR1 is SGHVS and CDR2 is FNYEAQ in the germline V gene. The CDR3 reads CASSSSRQGSYEQYF. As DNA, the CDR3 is TGTGCCAGCAGCTCCTCCCGACAGGGGAGTTACGAGCAGTACTTC. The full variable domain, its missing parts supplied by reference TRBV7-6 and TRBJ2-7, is GAGVSQSPRYKVTKRGQDVALRCDPISGHVSLYWYRQALGQGPEFLTYFNYEAQQDKSGLPNDRFSAERPEGSISTLTIQRTEQRDSAMYRCASSSSRQGSYEQYFGPGTRLTVT.

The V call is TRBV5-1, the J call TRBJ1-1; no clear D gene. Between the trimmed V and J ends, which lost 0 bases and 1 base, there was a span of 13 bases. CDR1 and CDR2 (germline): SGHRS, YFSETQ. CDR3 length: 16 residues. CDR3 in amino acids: CASSLEGGPGNTEAFF. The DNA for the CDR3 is TGCGCCAGCAGCTTGGAAGGAGGTCCGGGGAACACTGAAGCTTTCTTT.

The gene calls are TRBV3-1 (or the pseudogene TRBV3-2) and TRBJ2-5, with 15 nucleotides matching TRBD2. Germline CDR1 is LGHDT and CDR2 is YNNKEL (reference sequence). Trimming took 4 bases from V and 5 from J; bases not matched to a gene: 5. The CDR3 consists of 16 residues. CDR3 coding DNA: TGTGCCAGCAGCCGGACTAGCGGGGGGGCCCGTGAGACCCAGTACTTC. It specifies CASSRTSGGARETQYF.

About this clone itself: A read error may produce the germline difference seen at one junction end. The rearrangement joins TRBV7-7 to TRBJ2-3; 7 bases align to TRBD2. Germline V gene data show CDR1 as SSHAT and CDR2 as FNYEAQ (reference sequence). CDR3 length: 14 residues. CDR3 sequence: CASSLSGATDTQYF. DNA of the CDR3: TGTGCTAGCAGCTTAAGCGGGGCGACAGATACGCAGTATTTT.

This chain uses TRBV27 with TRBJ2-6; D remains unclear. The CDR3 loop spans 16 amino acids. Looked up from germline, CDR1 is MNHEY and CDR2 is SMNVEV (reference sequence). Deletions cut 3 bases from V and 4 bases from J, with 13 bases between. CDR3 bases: TGTGCCAGCAGTTTTACCCAAACGAGAGGGGCCAACGTCCTGACTTTC. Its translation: CASSFTQTRGANVLTF.

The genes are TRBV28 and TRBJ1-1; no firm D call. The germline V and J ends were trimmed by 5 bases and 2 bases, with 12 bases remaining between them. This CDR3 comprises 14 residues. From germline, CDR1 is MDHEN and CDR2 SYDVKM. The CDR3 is CASSLTRGNTEAFF. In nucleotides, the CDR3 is TGTGCCAGCAGTCTTACCCGGGGTAACACTGAAGCTTTCTTT.

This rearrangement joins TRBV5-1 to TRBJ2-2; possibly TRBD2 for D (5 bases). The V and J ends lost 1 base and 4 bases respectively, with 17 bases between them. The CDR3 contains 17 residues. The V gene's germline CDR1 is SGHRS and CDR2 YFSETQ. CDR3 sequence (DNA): TGCGCCAGCAGCTTGAACATCGCGGGCCCCCCCACCGGGGAGCTGTTTTTT. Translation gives CASSLNIAGPPTGELFF.